A selection of T cell receptor beta chains follows, all from one sample in a study of blood T cells in healthy people across ages. TCRdb analysed the 5' RACE reads with MiXCR anew, one entry per CDR3 protein. The table has around 750,000 distinct CDR3 sequences, roughly 53% seen once. The sample taken for sequencing was blood. These receptors were obtained from a man older than 75 in good health. Each CDR3 is given without its conserved first and last residue. The order of the fields is J gene, V gene, CDR3 protein.

j_gene: TRBJ2-7; v_gene: TRBV10-3; CDR3aa: AISDIRTAPGDEQY
j_gene: TRBJ2-5; v_gene: TRBV27; CDR3aa: VSSAGLAGEGETQY
j_gene: TRBJ2-3; v_gene: TRBV5-1; CDR3aa: ASRKFRGDTDTQY
j_gene: TRBJ1-1; v_gene: TRBV3-1; CDR3aa: ASSPVTGGATEAF
j_gene: TRBJ2-5; v_gene: TRBV3-1; CDR3aa: ASSQGRRGQY
j_gene: TRBJ2-7; v_gene: TRBV7-2; CDR3aa: ASSRDRVAYEQY
j_gene: TRBJ2-7; v_gene: TRBV24-1; CDR3aa: ATSDLREEY
j_gene: TRBJ2-7; v_gene: TRBV10-3; CDR3aa: AIRPGQGLSEQY
j_gene: TRBJ1-1; v_gene: TRBV14; CDR3aa: ASSQNEGTEAF
j_gene: TRBJ2-3; v_gene: TRBV11-2; CDR3aa: ASSYRQPFTDTQY
j_gene: TRBJ1-4; v_gene: TRBV20-1; CDR3aa: SARGGAGEKLF
j_gene: TRBJ2-7; v_gene: TRBV5-1; CDR3aa: ASRGIQATYEQY
j_gene: TRBJ2-1; v_gene: TRBV5-1; CDR3aa: ASSPGLAGGGEQF
j_gene: -; v_gene: TRBV5-1; CDR3aa: ASSSGGTGVDEQY
j_gene: TRBJ2-1; v_gene: TRBV3-1; CDR3aa: ASRSGGRANEQF
j_gene: TRBJ2-7; v_gene: TRBV5-1; CDR3aa: ASRAAYPLAEQY
j_gene: TRBJ1-5; v_gene: TRBV5-1; CDR3aa: ASLRRGNQPQH
j_gene: TRBJ2-1; v_gene: TRBV20-1; CDR3aa: SPNAGLAGLEQF
j_gene: TRBJ2-5; v_gene: TRBV20-1; CDR3aa: SAQVGTSGTKTQY
j_gene: TRBJ2-5; v_gene: TRBV21-1; CDR3aa: ASSLPQGHQETQY
j_gene: TRBJ1-4; v_gene: TRBV20-1; CDR3aa: SARSLQGRLGKLF
j_gene: TRBJ2-3; v_gene: TRBV7-2; CDR3aa: ASSLDRGGGYAY
j_gene: TRBJ2-4; v_gene: TRBV28; CDR3aa: ASSGQSAKNIQY
j_gene: TRBJ2-3; v_gene: TRBV29-1; CDR3aa: SVEGSRGGKDRYAY
j_gene: TRBJ2-7; v_gene: TRBV20-1; CDR3aa: SASVGPAYEQY
j_gene: TRBJ2-1; v_gene: TRBV3-1; CDR3aa: ASSSGTSGAEQF
j_gene: TRBJ1-2; v_gene: TRBV20-1; CDR3aa: SARDTTGGGYT
j_gene: TRBJ1-4; v_gene: TRBV7-2; CDR3aa: ASSPRQGSTNEKLF
j_gene: TRBJ1-1; v_gene: TRBV10-3; CDR3aa: AISESGGRVGNTEAF
j_gene: -; v_gene: TRBV20-1; CDR3aa: SARGISGRARGTQY
j_gene: TRBJ2-3; v_gene: TRBV7-2; CDR3aa: ASSWARAGSTDTQY
j_gene: TRBJ1-1; v_gene: TRBV20-1; CDR3aa: SAREGTATEAF
j_gene: TRBJ1-2; v_gene: TRBV12-3/TRBV12-4; CDR3aa: ASSLYRDGYT
j_gene: TRBJ2-7; v_gene: TRBV6-5; CDR3aa: ALYPGTPYEQY
j_gene: TRBJ1-2; v_gene: TRBV4-2; CDR3aa: ASSQGLASGYT
j_gene: TRBJ2-1; v_gene: TRBV11-2; CDR3aa: ASSPISGENEQF
j_gene: TRBJ2-6; v_gene: TRBV6-1; CDR3aa: ATRQGKAGANVLT
j_gene: TRBJ2-1; v_gene: TRBV29-1; CDR3aa: SVATDEQF
j_gene: TRBJ2-1; v_gene: TRBV20-1; CDR3aa: SAGERSVYNEQF
j_gene: TRBJ2-7; v_gene: TRBV5-1; CDR3aa: ASSLDGGVYEQY
j_gene: TRBJ2-7; v_gene: TRBV18; CDR3aa: ASSPQGRYEQY
j_gene: -; v_gene: TRBV5-1; CDR3aa: ASSPDPRQGAYEQY